This TCR beta chain was recorded in a study of T cell responses to AZD1222 COVID-19 vaccine. With regard to this clone: The antigen remains unidentified.

Profiled with immunoSEQ multiplex PCR; TCRdb holds only in-frame clones, not every one. The repertoire holds 110,000 to 150,000 clones, approximately 90% seen once, with 3.1% in the top ten. Study-level results: Regions 160-218 and 743-854 held dominance among vaccine-associated CD4 TCRs, which spanned spike. Samples come after the peak T cell response, not at day 14. Females made up more of the donors, who were largely white British, and clonal diversity may have come out too low. It was only a handful of AZD1222 recipients who were seropositive at baseline.

The TCR was taken from an adult who received the AZD1222 COVID-19 vaccine. The specimen was peripheral blood, collected 28 days after the second AZD1222 dose.

The CDR3 loop is CAWNNGLAKNIQYF. CDR3 sequence (DNA): TGTGCCTGGAACAACGGGCTAGCCAAAAACATTCAGTACTTC. V usage is TRBV30 and J usage is TRBJ2-4; D is unresolved. V was clipped by 4 bases and J by 0 bases, with 10 bases between them. The CDR3 sequence is 14 residues long. CDR1 and CDR2 (germline): GTSNPN, SVGIG (reference sequence).